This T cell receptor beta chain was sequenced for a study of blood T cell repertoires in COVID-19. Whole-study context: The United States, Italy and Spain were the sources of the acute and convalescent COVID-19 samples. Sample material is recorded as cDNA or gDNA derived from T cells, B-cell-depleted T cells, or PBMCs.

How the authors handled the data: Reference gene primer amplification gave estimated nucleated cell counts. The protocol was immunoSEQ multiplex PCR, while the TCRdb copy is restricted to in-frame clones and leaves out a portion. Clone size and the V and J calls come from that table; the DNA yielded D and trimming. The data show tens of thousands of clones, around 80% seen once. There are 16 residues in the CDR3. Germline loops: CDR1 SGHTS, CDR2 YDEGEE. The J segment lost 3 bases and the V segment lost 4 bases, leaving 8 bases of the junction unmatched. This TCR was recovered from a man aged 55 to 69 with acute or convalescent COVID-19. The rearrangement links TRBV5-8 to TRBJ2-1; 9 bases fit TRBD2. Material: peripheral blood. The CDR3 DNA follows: TGTGCCAGCAGCCTGGGGACTAGCCCTATCTACAATGAGCAGTTCTTC. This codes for CASSLGTSPIYNEQFF.